This passage covers 2 T cell receptor beta chains from one sample sequenced in a study of blood T cells in healthy people across ages. The use of a sample-barcoded 5' primer and a J-beta primer mix characterized a second PCR of roughly 6 to 11 cycles. TCRdb re-analysed the 5' RACE reads in MiXCR, keeping a single row per CDR3 protein. This table holds about 1,500,000 distinct CDR3 sequences, 28% found once. Sequencing used blood. The source is a woman aged 25 to 39 in good health.

This clonotype was recorded a few times. The gene calls are TRBV7-3 and TRBJ2-1; TRBD1 aligns across 9 bases. CDR1 is SGHTA and CDR2 is FQGTGA in the germline V gene. This CDR3 has 15 amino acids. Trimming at V came to 6 bases and at J to 5 bases, leaving 8 bases not matched to a gene. CDR3 DNA: TGTGCCAGCAGTTTACAGGGGGCGCCTGACAATGAGCAGTTCTTC. It yields the protein CASSLQGAPDNEQFF.

In its sample, this clonotype was seen many times. In DNA form, the CDR3 reads TGTGCCATCAGTGGCGGGACTAGCGGCACAGATACGCAGTATTTT. Amino acid sequence: CAISGGTSGTDTQYF. The genes are TRBV10-3 and TRBJ2-3; 10 bases are shared with TRBD2. Germline V gives CDR1 ENHRY, CDR2 SYGVKD. CDR3 length: 15 residues. With 4 bases clipped from V and 1 base from J, the junction kept 2 bases outside the gene matches.